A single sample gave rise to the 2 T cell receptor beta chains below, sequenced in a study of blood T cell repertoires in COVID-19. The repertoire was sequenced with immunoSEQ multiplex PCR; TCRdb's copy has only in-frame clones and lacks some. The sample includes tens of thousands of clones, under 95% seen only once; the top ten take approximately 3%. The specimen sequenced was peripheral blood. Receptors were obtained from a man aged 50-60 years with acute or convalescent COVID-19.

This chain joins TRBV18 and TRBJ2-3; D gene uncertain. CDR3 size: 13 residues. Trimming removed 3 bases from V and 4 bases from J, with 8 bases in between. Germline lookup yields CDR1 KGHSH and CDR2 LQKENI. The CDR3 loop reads CASSPTLPDTQYF. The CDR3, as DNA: TGTGCCAGCTCACCCACTCTGCCAGATACGCAGTATTTT.

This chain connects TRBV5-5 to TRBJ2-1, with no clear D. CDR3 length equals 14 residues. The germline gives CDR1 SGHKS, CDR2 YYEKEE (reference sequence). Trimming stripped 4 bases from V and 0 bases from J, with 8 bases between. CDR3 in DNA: TGTGCCAGCAGCACCCACAACTCCTACAATGAGCAGTTCTTC. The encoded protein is CASSTHNSYNEQFF.